This T cell receptor (beta chain) originates from a study of memory CD4+ T cells and cytomegalovirus serostatus (dated by TCRdb to about 2019). Broadly, across the study: The cohort comprised 33 healthy Belgian adults, 9 CMV seropositive and some 25 CMV seronegative. To replicate a published TCR-based CMV serostatus classifier, the study sequenced CD4+ memory TCRbeta repertoires from a Belgian cohort whose cytomegalovirus serostatus was known. What the research found in general, with its limitations: For CMV serostatus prediction, a median bootstrapped AUC of approximately 0.95 was reached with the original framework, and a median bootstrapped AUC of 0.91 was reached with a US-trained random forest. On the Belgian cohort, the classifier built on the original framework reached a median bootstrapped AUC of 0.95, with a 95% CI of 0.76-1.00. Of 150 to 200 previously reported CMV-associated TCRbeta sequences, about 72 appeared in the CD4+ memory repertoires, each in one to five individuals. Unlike the original study, which covered naive and memory CD4+ and CD8+ populations, the Belgian study sequenced only CD4+CD45RO+ memory cells. The results were interpreted as suggesting that the CMV-associated TCR signature is largely present in the CD4+ memory repertoire.

The Quick-DNA Microprep Kit was used to extract genomic DNA from the sorted cells. TCRbeta DNA was amplified with the immunoSEQ hsTCRbeta kit following the manufacturer's protocol. TCRbeta libraries were sequenced on an Illumina MiSeq instrument. The source study handled its data this way. Following removal of out-of-frame sequences, a few million distinct TCRbeta sequences were retained, with an average of roughly 70,000 per individual. Two values were used to score each individual: the count of about 160 previously reported CMV-associated TCRbeta sequences and the total count of productive distinct TCRbeta sequences. A beta-binomial model was reimplemented in Python, and scikit-learn random forests with default parameters were trained on US cohort data. On the Belgian cohort, classifier performance was reported as the median AUC, along with percentile confidence intervals, across 10,000 bootstrap iterations. The table was pulled from immuneACCESS by TCRdb, which kept in-frame rearrangements only. Such tables lose some clones; where checked, under half of the loss comes from unresolved V genes, and the rest has no known cause. For V, J and clone size, that table is used; D and trimming come from the DNA. The sample table contains over 75,000 clones; only one count was recorded for about 80% of them. The ten largest account for 3.6% of the sample.

In its sample, this clone was seen many times. Its specific antigen is unknown. One base away there is no much larger clone; base qualities are not given. Deletion took 4 bases off V and 0 bases off J, with a span of 16 bases between the germline ends. From cysteine to phenylalanine, the CDR3 is 16 amino acids long. Only the CDR3 DNA stays, 48 bases, in frame from base 1. CDR1 and CDR2 (SGHDT, YYEEEE) derive from the germline V gene. A FACSAria II was used to sort memory CD4+ T cells, defined as single viable CD3+CD4+CD8-CD45RO+ cells. CMV serostatus was determined using a Roche Elecsys assay that detects serum IgG against CMV pp150, pp28, p38 and p52. After thawing, total CD4+ T cells were enriched by positive selection with CD4 magnetic microbeads. The samples came from a different study that was designed specifically to examine the CD4+ T cell memory repertoire. Peripheral blood mononuclear cells were isolated and cryopreserved according to standard operating procedures, and serum was stored at -80 degrees C. CD3-PerCP (BW264/56), CD4-APC (RPA-T4), CD45RO-PE (UCHT1) and CD8-Pacific Orange (3B5) antibodies were used for staining, and non-viable cells were excluded with Sytox blue.

Sequencing was done on a sample of memory CD4+ T cells from blood. This sequence originates from an adult in good health and CMV-seropositive. The chain employs TRBV5-6 and TRBJ1-1; TRBD1 might be the D gene, on 5 matching bases. The nucleotides are TGTGCCAGCAGCCGGAAAATATCGGGGGTGAACACTGAAGCTTTCTTT. Protein translation: CASSRKISGVNTEAFF.